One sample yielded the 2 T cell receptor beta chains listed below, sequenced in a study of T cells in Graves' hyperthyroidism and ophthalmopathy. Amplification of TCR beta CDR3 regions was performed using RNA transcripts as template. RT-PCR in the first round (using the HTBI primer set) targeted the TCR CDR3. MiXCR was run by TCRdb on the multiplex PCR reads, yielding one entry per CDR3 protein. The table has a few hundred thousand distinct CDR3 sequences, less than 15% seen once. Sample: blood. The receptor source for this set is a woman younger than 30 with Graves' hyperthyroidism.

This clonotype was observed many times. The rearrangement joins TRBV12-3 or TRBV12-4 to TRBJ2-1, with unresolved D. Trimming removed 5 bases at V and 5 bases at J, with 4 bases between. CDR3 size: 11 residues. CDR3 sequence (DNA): TGTGCCAGCAGTATAAACAATGAGCAGTTCTTC. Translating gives CASSINNEQFF.

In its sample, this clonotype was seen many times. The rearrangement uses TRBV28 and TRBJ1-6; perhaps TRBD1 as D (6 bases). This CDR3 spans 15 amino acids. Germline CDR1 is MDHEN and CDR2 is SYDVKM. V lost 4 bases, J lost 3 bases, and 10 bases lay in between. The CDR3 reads CASSSRGYYNSPLHF. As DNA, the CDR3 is TGTGCCAGCAGTTCCAGGGGCTACTATAATTCACCCCTCCACTTT.